The present TCR beta chain was sequenced within a study of blood T cell repertoires in COVID-19. Study at large: PBMCs, B-cell-depleted T cells, or T cells provided the cDNA or gDNA that made up the material.

In its sample, this clone was seen a few times. Assay used: immunoSEQ multiplex PCR; TCRdb lists only in-frame clones, some missing. The sample contains approximately 250,000 clones, more than 70% of which appear only once. This clonotype was sampled from a woman in her thirties or forties with acute COVID-19. The specimen sequenced was PBMCs or T cells enriched from blood (not recorded which).

The CDR3 bases are TGTGCCAGCTCACCACCGGGACAGGCGGCTAACTATGGCTACACCTTC. This codes for CASSPPGQAANYGYTF. The gene calls are TRBV18 and TRBJ1-2; 8 positions match TRBD1. Germline CDR1 and CDR2: KGHSH and LQKENI. This CDR3 region has 16 residues. V lost 0 bases and J lost 0; bases outside the gene matches: 3.